The rows below give T cell receptor beta chains drawn from one sample of a study. TCRdb used MiXCR to reprocess the 5' RACE reads, holding one entry per CDR3 protein. The sample has 40,000 to 65,000 distinct CDR3 sequences, almost 25% seen once. Material for sequencing was tumor-infiltrating naive CD4+ T cells sorted from the breast tumor. Receptors originate from a female donor with breast cancer. CDR3s leave out the opening cysteine and the closing phenylalanine or tryptophan.

V | CDR3
TRBV15 | ATSREVAGGRFAGELF
TRBV5-1 | ASSLGSIPEQETQY
TRBV12-5 | ASGLVLGRLLGGEQF
TRBV24-1 | ATSDPGTSGWELF
TRBV5-1 | ASSMLAGGRYNEQF
TRBV6-1 | ASTEGQGADGAF
TRBV7-2 | ASSLVGSQAF
TRBV20-1 | SARPRGQTKLF
TRBV7-2 | ASRPGQGGYEQY
TRBV5-1 | ASRETSGVTDTQY